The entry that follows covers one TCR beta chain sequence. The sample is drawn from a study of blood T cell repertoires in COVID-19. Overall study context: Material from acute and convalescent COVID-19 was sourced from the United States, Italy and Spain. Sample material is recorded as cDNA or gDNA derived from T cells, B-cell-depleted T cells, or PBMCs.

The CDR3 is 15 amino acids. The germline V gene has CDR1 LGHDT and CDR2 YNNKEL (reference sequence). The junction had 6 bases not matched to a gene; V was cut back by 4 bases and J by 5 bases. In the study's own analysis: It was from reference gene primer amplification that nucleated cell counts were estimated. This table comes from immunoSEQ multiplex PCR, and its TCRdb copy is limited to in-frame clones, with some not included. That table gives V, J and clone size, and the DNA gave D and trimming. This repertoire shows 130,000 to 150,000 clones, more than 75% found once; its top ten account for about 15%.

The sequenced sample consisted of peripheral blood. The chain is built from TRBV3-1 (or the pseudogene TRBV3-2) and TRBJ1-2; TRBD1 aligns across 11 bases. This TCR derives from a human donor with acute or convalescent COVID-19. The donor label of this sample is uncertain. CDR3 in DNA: TGTGCCAGCAGCCCCGGACAGGGGGCGCAGTATGGCTACACCTTC. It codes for CASSPGQGAQYGYTF.